This paragraph covers one T cell receptor beta chain sequence. This sample is part of a study of T-cell reconstitution after alpha-beta-depleted transplantation in children. Unique molecular identifiers tagged the TCRbeta library. From the PCR reads, TCRdb called clonotypes with MiXCR, one entry per CDR3 protein. The data contain 500,000 or so distinct CDR3 sequences, 30% to 35% of them singletons. From germline, CDR1 is MDHEN and CDR2 SYDVKM. The V and J ends lost 6 bases and 4 bases respectively, with 13 bases between them. CDR3 length: 13 residues. V gene TRBV28 combines with J gene TRBJ2-7; possible D gene TRBD1, 6 bases. The sample was PBMCs from the stem cell graft donor, taken from the stem cell graft. The source of this sequence is a human donor who donated a stem cell graft to a child with aplastic anemia. In DNA, the CDR3 is TGTGCCAGCAGAGAGGGGGTTTCGTACGAGCAGTACGTC. Its translation: CASREGVSYEQYV.